This TCR beta chain was observed in a study of radiotherapy plus CTLA-4 blockade in lung cancer. Study-wide findings and caveats: In blood, tumor-derived TCR clones expanded after radiotherapy plus ipilimumab.

As to this clone: Its antigen is unidentified.

Clones were sequenced by immunoSEQ multiplex PCR, and TCRdb holds only the in-frame ones, with some missing. The sample contains under 95,000 clones, 60% to 85% of which appear only once. The sequence was collected from a human donor with non-small cell lung cancer whose response to radiotherapy plus ipilimumab could not be evaluated. Some clones in this sample may be carry-over from other donors' samples. This specimen was peripheral blood, taken from a patient treated with radiotherapy plus ipilimumab.

CDR3: CASSSRRDYEQYF. The CDR3 region has the DNA TGTGCCAGCAGCTCCAGACGGGACTACGAGCAGTACTTC. The chain uses TRBV13 and TRBJ2-5; D is possibly TRBD2 (5 bases). With the DNA end fitting TRBJ2-7 better, the J assignment may be wrong. Germline CDR1 is PRHDT and CDR2 is FYEKMQ (reference sequence). This CDR3 has 13 amino acids.